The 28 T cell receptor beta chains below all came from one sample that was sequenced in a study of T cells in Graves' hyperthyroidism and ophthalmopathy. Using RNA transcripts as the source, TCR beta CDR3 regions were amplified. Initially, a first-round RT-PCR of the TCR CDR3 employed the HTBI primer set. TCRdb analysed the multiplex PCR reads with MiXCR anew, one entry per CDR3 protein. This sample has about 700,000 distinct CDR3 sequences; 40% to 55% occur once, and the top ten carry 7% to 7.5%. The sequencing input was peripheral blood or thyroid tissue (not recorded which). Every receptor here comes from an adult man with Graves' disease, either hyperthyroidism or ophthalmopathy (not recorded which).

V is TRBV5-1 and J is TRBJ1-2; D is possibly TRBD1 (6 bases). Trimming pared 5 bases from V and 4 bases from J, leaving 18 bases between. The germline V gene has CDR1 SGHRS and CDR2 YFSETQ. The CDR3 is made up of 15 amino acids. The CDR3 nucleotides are TGCGCCAGCAGGAACAACAGGGATCCCGGCTATGGCTACACCTTC. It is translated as CASRNNRDPGYGYTF.

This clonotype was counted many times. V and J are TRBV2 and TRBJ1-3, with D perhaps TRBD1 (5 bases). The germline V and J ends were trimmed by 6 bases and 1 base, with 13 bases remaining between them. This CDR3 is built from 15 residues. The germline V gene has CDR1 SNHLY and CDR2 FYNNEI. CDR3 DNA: TGTGCCAGCAGGGGACTCAGGACGTCTGGAAACACCATATATTTT. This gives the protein CASRGLRTSGNTIYF. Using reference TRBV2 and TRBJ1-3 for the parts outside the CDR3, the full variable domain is EPEVTQTPSHQVTQMGQEVILRCVPISNHLYFYWYRQILGQKVEFLVSFYNNEISEKSEIFDDQFSVERPDGSNFTLKIRSTKLEDSAMYFCASRGLRTSGNTIYFGEGSWLTVV.

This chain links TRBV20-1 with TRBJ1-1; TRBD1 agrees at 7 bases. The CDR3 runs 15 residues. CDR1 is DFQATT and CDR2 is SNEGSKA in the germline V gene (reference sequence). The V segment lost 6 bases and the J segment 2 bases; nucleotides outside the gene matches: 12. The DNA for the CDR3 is TGCAGTGCCCGCCGGCACAGGGGCCAAAACACTGAAGCTTTCTTT. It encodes CSARRHRGQNTEAFF.

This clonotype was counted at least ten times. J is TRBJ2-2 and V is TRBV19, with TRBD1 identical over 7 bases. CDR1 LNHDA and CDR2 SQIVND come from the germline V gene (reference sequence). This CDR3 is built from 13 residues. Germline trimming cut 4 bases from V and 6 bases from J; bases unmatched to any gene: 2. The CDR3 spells CASSTGQSGELFF. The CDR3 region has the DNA TGTGCCAGTAGTACGGGACAGTCCGGGGAGCTGTTTTTT. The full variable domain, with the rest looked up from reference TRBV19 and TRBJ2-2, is DGGITQSPKYLFRKEGQNVTLSCEQNLNHDAMYWYRQDPGQGLRLIYYSQIVNDFQKGDIAEGYSVSREKKESFPLTVTSAQKNPTAFYLCASSTGQSGELFFGEGSRLTVL.

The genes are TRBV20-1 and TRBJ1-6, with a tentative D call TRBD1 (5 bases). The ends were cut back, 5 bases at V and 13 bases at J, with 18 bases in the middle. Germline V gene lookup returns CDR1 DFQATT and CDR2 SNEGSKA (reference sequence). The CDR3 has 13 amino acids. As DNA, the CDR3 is TGCAGTGCTGAGGGCCAGGCGAGGGGTCCCCTCCACTTT. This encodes CSAEGQARGPLHF.

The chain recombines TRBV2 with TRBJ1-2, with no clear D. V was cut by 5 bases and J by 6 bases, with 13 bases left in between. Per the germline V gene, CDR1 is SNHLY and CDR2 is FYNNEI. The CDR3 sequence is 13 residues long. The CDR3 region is CASSTRAGDGYTF. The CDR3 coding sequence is TGTGCCAGCAGTACCCGAGCCGGAGATGGCTACACCTTC.

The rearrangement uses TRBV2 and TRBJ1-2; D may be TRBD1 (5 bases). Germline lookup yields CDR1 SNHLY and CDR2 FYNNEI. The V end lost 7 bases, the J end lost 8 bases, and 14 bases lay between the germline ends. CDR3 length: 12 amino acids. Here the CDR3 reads CASTGGSAGYTF. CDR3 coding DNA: TGTGCCAGCACCGGGGGATCGGCAGGCTACACCTTC.

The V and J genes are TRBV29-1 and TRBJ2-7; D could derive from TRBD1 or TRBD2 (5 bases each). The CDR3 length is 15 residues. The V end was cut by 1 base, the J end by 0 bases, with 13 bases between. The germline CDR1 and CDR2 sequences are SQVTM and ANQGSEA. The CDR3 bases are TGCAGCGTTGAAGTGAGCGAGGGGCGCTCCTACGAGCAGTACTTC. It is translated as CSVEVSEGRSYEQYF.

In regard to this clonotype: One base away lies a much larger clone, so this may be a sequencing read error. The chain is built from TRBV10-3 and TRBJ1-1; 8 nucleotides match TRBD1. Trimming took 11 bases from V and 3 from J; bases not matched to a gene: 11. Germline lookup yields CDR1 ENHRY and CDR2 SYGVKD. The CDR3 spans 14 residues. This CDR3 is CALVRQGAYTEAFF. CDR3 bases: TGTGCCCTCGTGCGGCAGGGGGCGTACACTGAAGCTTTCTTT.

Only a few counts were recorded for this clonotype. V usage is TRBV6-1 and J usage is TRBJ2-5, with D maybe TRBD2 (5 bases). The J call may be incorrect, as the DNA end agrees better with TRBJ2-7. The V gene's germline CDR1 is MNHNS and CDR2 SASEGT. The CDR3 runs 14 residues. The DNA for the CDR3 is TGTGCCAGCAGTGCACAGATAGCGATCTACGAGCAGTACTTC. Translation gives CASSAQIAIYEQYF.

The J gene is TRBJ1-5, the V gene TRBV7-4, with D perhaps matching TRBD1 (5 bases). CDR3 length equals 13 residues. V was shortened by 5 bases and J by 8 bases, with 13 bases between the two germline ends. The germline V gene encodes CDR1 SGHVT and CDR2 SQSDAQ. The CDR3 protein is CASSPGTFEPQHF. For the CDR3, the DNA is TGTGCCAGCAGCCCCGGGACCTTTGAGCCCCAGCATTTT.

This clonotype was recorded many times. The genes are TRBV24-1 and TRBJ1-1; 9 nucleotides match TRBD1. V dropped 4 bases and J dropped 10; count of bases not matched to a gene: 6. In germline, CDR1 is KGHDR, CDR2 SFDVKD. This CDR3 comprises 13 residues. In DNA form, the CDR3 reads TGTGCCACCAGTGAACCGGGACAGGGAATAGCTTTCTTT. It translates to CATSEPGQGIAFF.

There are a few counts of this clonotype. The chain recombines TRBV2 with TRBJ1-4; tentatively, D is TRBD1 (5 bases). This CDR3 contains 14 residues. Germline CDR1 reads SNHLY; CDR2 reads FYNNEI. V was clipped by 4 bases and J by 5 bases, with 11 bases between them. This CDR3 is CASSAGGGNEKLFF. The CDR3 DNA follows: TGTGCCAGCAGTGCCGGGGGGGGGAATGAAAAACTGTTTTTT.

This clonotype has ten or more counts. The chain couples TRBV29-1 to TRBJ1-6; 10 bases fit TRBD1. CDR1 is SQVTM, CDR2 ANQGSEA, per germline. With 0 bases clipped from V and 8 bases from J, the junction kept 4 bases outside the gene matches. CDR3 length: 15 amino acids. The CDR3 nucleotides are TGCAGCGTTGAAGATCGGGACAGGGGAGATTCACCCCTCCACTTT. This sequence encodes CSVEDRDRGDSPLHF.

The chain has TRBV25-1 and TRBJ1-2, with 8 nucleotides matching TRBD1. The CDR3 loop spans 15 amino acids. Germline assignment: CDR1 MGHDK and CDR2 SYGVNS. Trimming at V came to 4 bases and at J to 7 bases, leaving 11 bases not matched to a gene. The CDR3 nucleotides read TGTGCCAGCAGTGCTAGAGTTCAGGGGGCTGGTGGCTACACCTTC. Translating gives CASSARVQGAGGYTF.

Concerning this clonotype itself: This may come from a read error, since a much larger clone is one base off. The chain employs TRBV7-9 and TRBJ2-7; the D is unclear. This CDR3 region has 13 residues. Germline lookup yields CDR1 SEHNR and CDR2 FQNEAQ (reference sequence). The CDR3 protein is CASSLDQRSEQHF. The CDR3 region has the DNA TGTGCCAGCAGCTTAGATCAGAGGTCCGAGCAGCACTTC.

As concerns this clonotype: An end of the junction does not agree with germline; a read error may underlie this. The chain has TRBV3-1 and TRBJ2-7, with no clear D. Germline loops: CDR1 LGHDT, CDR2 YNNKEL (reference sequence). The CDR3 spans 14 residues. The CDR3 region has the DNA TGTGCCAGCAGCCACAGGACGGCCACCTACGTGCAGTACTTC. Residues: CASSHRTATYVQYF.

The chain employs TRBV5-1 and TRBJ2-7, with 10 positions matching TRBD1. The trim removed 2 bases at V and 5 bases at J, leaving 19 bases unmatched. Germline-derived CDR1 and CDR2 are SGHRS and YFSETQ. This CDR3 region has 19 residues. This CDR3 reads CASSFGLRGTGTGEDEQYF. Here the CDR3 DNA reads TGCGCCAGCAGCTTTGGTCTGCGGGGAACCGGGACAGGGGAGGACGAGCAGTACTTC.

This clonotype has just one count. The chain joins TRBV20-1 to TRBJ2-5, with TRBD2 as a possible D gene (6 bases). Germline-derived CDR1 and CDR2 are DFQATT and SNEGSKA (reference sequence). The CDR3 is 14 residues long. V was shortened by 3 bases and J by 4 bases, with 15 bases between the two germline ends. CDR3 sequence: CSARGEVRGETQYF. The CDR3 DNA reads TGCAGTGCTAGGGGGGAAGTGCGGGGAGAGACCCAGTACTTC.

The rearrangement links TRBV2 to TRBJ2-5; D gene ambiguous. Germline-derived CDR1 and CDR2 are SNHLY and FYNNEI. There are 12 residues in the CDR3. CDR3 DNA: TGTGCTAGAATTCTACCGGGAGAGACCCAGTACTTC. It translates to CARILPGETQYF. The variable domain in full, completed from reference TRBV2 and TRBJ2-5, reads EPEVTQTPSHQVTQMGQEVILRCVPISNHLYFYWYRQILGQKVEFLVSFYNNEISEKSEIFDDQFSVERPDGSNFTLKIRSTKLEDSAMYFCARILPGETQYFGPGTRLLVL.

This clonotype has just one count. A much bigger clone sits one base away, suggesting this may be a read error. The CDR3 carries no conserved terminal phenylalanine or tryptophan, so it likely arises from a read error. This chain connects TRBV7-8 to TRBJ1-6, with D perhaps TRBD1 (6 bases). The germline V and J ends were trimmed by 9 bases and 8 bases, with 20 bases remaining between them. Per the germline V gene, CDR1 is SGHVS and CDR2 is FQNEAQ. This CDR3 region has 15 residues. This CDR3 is CASSMEWTVDSPLHY. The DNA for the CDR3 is TGTGCCAGTAGTATGGAGTGGACAGTCGATTCACCCCTCCACTAT.

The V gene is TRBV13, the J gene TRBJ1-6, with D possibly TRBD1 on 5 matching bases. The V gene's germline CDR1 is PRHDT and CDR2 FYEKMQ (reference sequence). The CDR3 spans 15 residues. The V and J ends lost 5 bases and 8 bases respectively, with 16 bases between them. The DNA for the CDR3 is TGTGCCAGCAGCGCCCAGAGGGGTGGATATTCACCCCTCCACTTT. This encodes CASSAQRGGYSPLHF.

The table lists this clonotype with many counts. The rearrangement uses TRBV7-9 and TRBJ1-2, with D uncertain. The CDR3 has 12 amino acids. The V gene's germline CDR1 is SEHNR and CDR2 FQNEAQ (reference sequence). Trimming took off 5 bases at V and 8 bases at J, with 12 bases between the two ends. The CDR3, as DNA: TGTGCCAGCAGCATCCAGGTGTCAGGCTACACCTTC. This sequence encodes CASSIQVSGYTF.

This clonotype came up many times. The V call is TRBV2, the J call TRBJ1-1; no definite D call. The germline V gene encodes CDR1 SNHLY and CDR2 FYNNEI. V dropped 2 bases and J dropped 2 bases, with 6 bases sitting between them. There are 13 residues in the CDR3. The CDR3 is CASSERENTEAFF. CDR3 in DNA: TGTGCCAGCAGTGAACGGGAAAACACTGAAGCTTTCTTT.

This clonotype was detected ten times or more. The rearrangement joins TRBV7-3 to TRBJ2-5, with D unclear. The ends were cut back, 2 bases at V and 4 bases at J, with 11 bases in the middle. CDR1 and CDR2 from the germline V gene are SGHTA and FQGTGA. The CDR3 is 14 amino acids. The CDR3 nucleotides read TGTGCCAGCAGCTTATTTGGCGGCCGAGAGACCCAGTACTTC. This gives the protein CASSLFGGRETQYF.

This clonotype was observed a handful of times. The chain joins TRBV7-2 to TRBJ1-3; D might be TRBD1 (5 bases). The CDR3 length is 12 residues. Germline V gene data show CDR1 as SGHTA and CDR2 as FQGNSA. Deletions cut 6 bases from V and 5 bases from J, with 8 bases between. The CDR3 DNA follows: TGTGCCAGCAGTCTGGACAGAAACACCATATATTTT. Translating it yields CASSLDRNTIYF.

Written as DNA, the CDR3 is TGTGCCAGCAGTGAAGCGCTCCGGACGGAAGCCAGAAGGGCTTTCTTT. This encodes CASSEALRTEARRAFF. The chain combines TRBV2 with TRBJ1-1; the D is unclear. The CDR3 is made up of 16 amino acids. Trimming stripped 0 bases from V and 11 bases from J, with 22 bases between. The germline gives CDR1 SNHLY, CDR2 FYNNEI.

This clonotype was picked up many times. In DNA form, the CDR3 reads TGTGCCAGCAGCTCCGGACCTGATGAAAAACTGTTTTTT. This sequence encodes CASSSGPDEKLFF. V usage is TRBV5-4 and J usage is TRBJ1-4; D gene ambiguous. Germline CDR1 and CDR2: SGHNT and YYREEE (reference sequence). V was clipped by 3 bases and J by 6 bases, with 9 bases between them. CDR3 length: 13 amino acids.